This record looks at one T cell receptor (beta chain) sequence and its context. This specimen belongs to a study of blood T cell repertoires in COVID-19. V gave up 3 bases and J gave up 5 bases; unmatched junction bases: 6. The CDR3 loop spans 15 amino acids. CDR1 and CDR2 (germline): SGHTA, FQGNSA. Authors' processing steps: Estimation of nucleated cell counts relied on the amplification of reference gene primers. The repertoire was sequenced with immunoSEQ multiplex PCR; TCRdb's copy has only in-frame clones and lacks some. The V and J calls and the clone size are those of that table, but D and trimming were determined from the DNA. In the table there are 160,000 or so clones, 80% of which are singletons.

Sequencing was performed on peripheral blood. The chain links TRBV7-2 to TRBJ2-1, with 8 bases aligning to TRBD2. The TCR comes from a man aged 55-75 years with acute or convalescent COVID-19. CDR3: CASSLTGGANNEQFF. The CDR3 DNA follows: TGTGCCAGCAGCTTGACGGGAGGGGCAAACAATGAGCAGTTCTTC.